These 17 T cell receptor beta chains were all obtained from the same sample, sequenced in a study of regulatory T cells in long-lasting Graves disease (dated by TCRdb to the early 2020s). This specimen's time point label, interpreted: newly diagnosed GD, antithyroid drugs for less than 3 months. For both TCR sequencing and RNA sequencing, RNA was extracted from PBMCs using TRIzol. Library construction relied on multiplex PCR. Sequencing used an Illumina HiSeq 4000. CDR3 regions were amplified by Arm-PCR with iRepertoire HTBI primers to construct TCR beta libraries. TCRdb cleaned the public reads at Q25 with fastp, built clones with MiXCR and kept in-frame beta chains. For every CDR3 protein sequence, its rows merge into one entry that carries the most common genes and DNA. Across this sample there are fewer than 500,000 distinct CDR3 sequences, with about a sixth seen only once. Of the sample, 12% is held by the ten largest clones.

This sample was shared with a second study, whose subject was T cells in Graves' hyperthyroidism and ophthalmopathy.

Sequenced here: peripheral blood mononuclear cells (PBMCs), sampled at new diagnosis, from a patient treated with antithyroid drugs. The receptors shown here come from a man aged 35 to 55 with Graves disease. Donor details come from another sample of the same person, matched by shared clones.

This clonotype was seen many times. The gene calls are TRBV28 and TRBJ2-1, with D hard to call. V dropped 7 bases and J dropped 8 bases, with 18 bases sitting between them. The CDR3 spans 14 residues. The germline V gene encodes CDR1 MDHEN and CDR2 SYDVKM. The CDR3 spells CASTLLITPYEQFF. As DNA, the CDR3 is TGTGCCAGCACTCTCCTTATAACACCGTATGAGCAGTTCTTC.

CDR3 bases: TGTGCCAGTAGTAGGGACAGGTTCCAAGAGACCCAGTACTTC. Amino acid sequence: CASSRDRFQETQYF. J is TRBJ2-1 and V is TRBV19; 8 bases are a match to TRBD1. TRBJ2-5 matches the DNA end more closely, so the J call is doubtful. Germline values: CDR1 LNHDA, CDR2 SQIVND (reference sequence). This CDR3 is built from 14 residues.

This clonotype was seen only a few times. The rearrangement links TRBV30 to TRBJ2-1; perhaps TRBD1 as D (11 bases). Trimming left V 2 bases short and J 8 bases short, with 25 bases between. The CDR3 has 17 amino acids. Germline V CDR1 and CDR2: GTSNPN, SVGIG (reference sequence). CDR3 amino acids: CAWSLDRGLAGADEQFF. The CDR3 DNA reads TGTGCCTGGAGTCTGGACAGGGGGCTAGCGGGAGCCGATGAGCAGTTCTTC.

On this clonotype: In this CDR3 the conserved last residue, phenylalanine or tryptophan, is missing, so a read error is likely. The chain uses TRBV28 and TRBJ1-2; the D gene is possibly TRBD1 (5 bases). The length of the CDR3 is 11 residues. CDR1 is MDHEN and CDR2 is SYDVKM in the germline V gene. The CDR3 sequence is CVSTIGGGYTS. CDR3 coding DNA: TGTGTCAGCACGATCGGGGGAGGCTACACCTCC.

This clonotype was counted at least ten times. The CDR3 sequence is CASSRDSWGTDTQYF. The CDR3, as DNA: TGTGCCAGCAGCCGAGATAGTTGGGGCACAGATACGCAGTATTTT. The chain recombines TRBV3-1 with TRBJ2-3; D not resolved. CDR1 is LGHDT and CDR2 is YNNKEL in the germline V gene (reference sequence). The ends were cut back, 4 bases at V and 1 base at J, with 12 bases in the middle. The CDR3 is made up of 15 amino acids.

There are many counts of this clonotype. The gene calls are TRBV20-1 and TRBJ1-2; TRBD1 might be the D (6 bases). The CDR3 loop spans 13 amino acids. CDR1 DFQATT and CDR2 SNEGSKA come from the germline V gene (reference sequence). Trimming took off 2 bases at V and 8 bases at J, with 15 bases between the two ends. For the CDR3, the DNA is TGCAGTGCTAGAACTACCAGGGGAGAGGGCTACACCTTC. This encodes CSARTTRGEGYTF.

The gene calls are TRBV7-3 and TRBJ2-2, with TRBD2 identical over 7 bases. The germline CDR1 and CDR2 sequences are SGHTA and FQGTGA. Germline trimming cut 0 bases from V and 4 bases from J; bases unmatched to any gene: 2. This CDR3 has 15 residues. CDR3 DNA: TGTGCCAGCAGCTTAACGGGAGGGATCACCGGGGAGCTGTTTTTT. Its translation is CASSLTGGITGELFF.

V gene TRBV20-1 combines with J gene TRBJ2-1, with 13 bases that match TRBD2. CDR3 size: 18 residues. Germline lookup yields CDR1 DFQATT and CDR2 SNEGSKA (reference sequence). Unmatched junction bases numbered 17, after V lost 6 bases and J lost 6 bases. The CDR3 nucleotides are TGCAGTGCCAAAAAGCCAATCTCGGGACTAGCGGGATCCAATGAGCAGTTCTTC. This codes for CSAKKPISGLAGSNEQFF.

At least ten counts were recorded for this clonotype. The rearrangement links TRBV30 to TRBJ2-3; 7 nucleotides align to TRBD1. The CDR3 has 15 residues. V lost 1 base and J lost 1; bases outside the gene matches: 5. Germline lookup yields CDR1 GTSNPN and CDR2 SVGIG (reference sequence). The CDR3 nucleotides are TGTGCCTGGAGTGCGACAGGGTCTGGCACAGATACGCAGTATTTT. The encoded protein is CAWSATGSGTDTQYF.

Comment on this clonotype: One base away lies a much larger clone, so this may be a sequencing read error. V gene TRBV7-9 combines with J gene TRBJ2-2; D not resolved. CDR1 and CDR2 from the germline V gene are SEHNR and FQNEAQ (reference sequence). The germline V and J ends were trimmed by 6 bases and 4 bases, with 6 bases remaining between them. The CDR3 extends over 12 amino acids. CDR3: CASRWGTGELFF. As DNA, the CDR3 is TGTGCCAGCAGATGGGGCACCGGGGAGCTGTTTTTT.

The rearrangement joins TRBV6-9 to TRBJ2-2, with D uncertain. The length of the CDR3 is 14 residues. Germline values: CDR1 MNHGY, CDR2 SVAAGI. Trimming stripped 3 bases from V and 4 bases from J, with 9 bases between. CDR3 sequence: CASSYSGGTGELFF. Written as DNA, the CDR3 is TGTGCCAGCAGTTACTCTGGCGGCACCGGGGAGCTGTTTTTT.

This clonotype has just a few counts. This chain uses TRBV5-1 with TRBJ2-1; D tentatively fits TRBD1 or TRBD2 (6 bases each). The CDR3 length is 15 residues. The germline V gene has CDR1 SGHRS and CDR2 YFSETQ. Trimming pared 1 base from V and 5 bases from J, leaving 13 bases between. For the CDR3, the DNA is TGCGCCAGCAGCTTGCGGGGGCCGAACGACAATGAGCAGTTCTTC. This codes for CASSLRGPNDNEQFF.

This clonotype was detected ten times or more. V and J are TRBV7-9 and TRBJ2-5; possibly TRBD1 for D (6 bases). The germline CDR1 and CDR2 sequences are SEHNR and FQNEAQ (reference sequence). Trimming took off 10 bases at V and 2 bases at J, with 20 bases between the two ends. This CDR3 has 15 amino acids. This CDR3 reads CATLFPSGQQETQYF. CDR3 in DNA: TGTGCCACTTTATTCCCCTCGGGACAACAAGAGACCCAGTACTTC.

The chain joins TRBV6-1 to TRBJ2-7; D is uncertain. Per the germline V gene, CDR1 is MNHNS and CDR2 is SASEGT. CDR3 size: 15 residues. The V end lost 8 bases, the J end lost 3 bases, and 20 bases lay between the germline ends. CDR3 in amino acids: CASSSRTAINYEQYF. In nucleotides, the CDR3 is TGTGCCAGCTCATCGCGGACCGCGATTAACTACGAGCAGTACTTC.

This chain's CDR3 is CASSTGQGMDTQYF. The CDR3 nucleotides read TGCGCCAGCAGCACGGGACAGGGTATGGATACGCAGTATTTT. The chain links TRBV5-1 to TRBJ2-3; 9 nucleotides align to TRBD1. The junction had 6 bases not matched to a gene; V was cut back by 4 bases and J by 6 bases. Germline assignment: CDR1 SGHRS and CDR2 YFSETQ. The CDR3 runs to 14 residues.

This clonotype was seen ten or more times. The chain is built from TRBV2 and TRBJ2-4, with 12 bases aligning to TRBD1. The germline gives CDR1 SNHLY, CDR2 FYNNEI. This CDR3 comprises 14 residues. V dropped 7 bases and J dropped 8; count of bases not matched to a gene: 6. The CDR3 is CASTAGQGADIQYF. Written as DNA, the CDR3 is TGTGCCAGCACCGCGGGACAGGGGGCGGACATTCAGTACTTC.

There are many counts of this clonotype. V and J are TRBV30 and TRBJ1-1, with D uncertain. Trimming removed 1 base from V and 4 bases from J, with 10 bases in between. The CDR3 is 13 residues long. Germline V lookup: CDR1 GTSNPN, CDR2 SVGIG (reference sequence). CDR3 DNA: TGTGCCTGGAGTGCAGGTCGAGGCACTGAAGCTTTCTTT. Translated, it gives CAWSAGRGTEAFF.